These 26 T cell receptor beta chains were all obtained from the same sample, sequenced in a study of T cells after yellow fever vaccination. TCRdb fed the 5' RACE reads into MiXCR, producing one record per CDR3 protein. The data show roughly 27,000 distinct CDR3 sequences, under 6% seen once. Sequencing was performed on CD8+ T cells sorted from PBMCs, taken 10 days after the yellow fever booster vaccination. The receptors were sampled from a man aged 30 to 45 who received the YFV17D yellow fever vaccine.

This clonotype appeared many times. The chain is built from TRBV4-3 and TRBJ2-1, with D tentatively TRBD2 (5 bases). CDR3 length: 16 residues. The V gene's germline CDR1 is LGHNA and CDR2 YSLEER. V dropped 1 base and J dropped 8 bases, with 18 bases sitting between them. CDR3 loop: CASSQGEMWLADEQFF. The DNA of the CDR3 is TGCGCCAGCAGCCAAGGGGAGATGTGGCTAGCCGATGAGCAGTTCTTC.

Ten or more counts support this clonotype. The V call is TRBV11-3, the J call TRBJ2-1, with D tentatively TRBD2 (6 bases). The germline gives CDR1 SGHNT, CDR2 YENEEA. V lost 0 bases to trimming and J lost 1 base, with 13 bases between them. The CDR3 length is 17 residues. In DNA form, the CDR3 reads TGTGCCAGCAGCTTAGAACCTCCGGGACTTTCCTACAATGAGCAGTTCTTC. This codes for CASSLEPPGLSYNEQFF.

This clonotype appeared many times. This chain links TRBV6-4 with TRBJ2-1; TRBD2 matches 12 bases. The ends lost 5 bases at V and 7 bases at J; junction bases unmatched: 24. The CDR3 is 21 amino acids. Germline assignment: CDR1 MRHNA and CDR2 SNTAGT. CDR3 sequence reads: CASSPNRYGLAGTSNQNEQFF. In DNA form, the CDR3 reads TGTGCCAGCAGTCCTAATCGGTATGGACTAGCGGGGACGAGTAACCAAAATGAGCAGTTCTTC.

The chain combines TRBV29-1 with TRBJ2-5, with D tentatively TRBD2 (6 bases). The V gene lost 3 bases and the J gene lost 3 bases, with 11 bases spanning the gap. CDR1 and CDR2 from the germline V gene are SQVTM and ANQGSEA. CDR3 length: 13 amino acids. This chain's CDR3 is CSVDWEAEETQYF. CDR3 sequence (DNA): TGCAGCGTTGATTGGGAGGCGGAAGAGACCCAGTACTTC. The full variable domain, with the rest looked up from reference TRBV29-1 and TRBJ2-5, is SAVISQKPSRDICQRGTSLTIQCQVDSQVTMMFWYRQQPGQSLTLIATANQGSEATYESGFVIDKFPISRPNLTFSTLTVSNMSPEDSSIYLCSVDWEAEETQYFGPGTRLLVL.

This clonotype was detected ten times or more. The rearrangement uses TRBV12-3 or TRBV12-4 and TRBJ2-3; possible D gene TRBD2, 6 bases. CDR3 length: 13 amino acids. Trimming left V 5 bases short and J 8 bases short, with 14 bases between. The CDR3 DNA sequence: TGTGCCAGCAGTCCCGGGAGCCAAACTACGCAGTATTTT. Residues: CASSPGSQTTQYF.

This clonotype was recorded at least ten times. The V call is TRBV29-1, the J call TRBJ2-1, with 9 bases identical to TRBD2. The CDR3 extends over 15 amino acids. Germline V lookup: CDR1 SQVTM, CDR2 ANQGSEA. The V segment lost 6 bases and the J segment 8 bases; nucleotides outside the gene matches: 14. The CDR3 DNA sequence: TGCAGCGTCCCGGAAAGGCGGGGGGGACTCGATGAGCAGTTCTTC. Translation: CSVPERRGGLDEQFF.

This clonotype was found many times. The V and J genes are TRBV14 and TRBJ2-3, with 8 bases that match TRBD2. Germline loops: CDR1 SGHDN, CDR2 FVKESK. The V and J ends lost 0 bases and 6 bases, in that order; junction bases with no gene match: 11. The CDR3 covers 17 residues. In DNA form, the CDR3 reads TGTGCCAGCAGCCAAGATCTTGGGGGACTAGTCCGTGATACGCAGTATTTT. Its translation is CASSQDLGGLVRDTQYF.

This clonotype came up many times. J is TRBJ2-1 and V is TRBV3-1, with 7 nucleotides matching TRBD2. Germline V gene sequence: CDR1 LGHDT, CDR2 YNNKEL (reference sequence). The CDR3 sequence is 16 residues long. V shed 0 bases, J shed 8 bases, and the junction held 10 bases outside the gene matches. The chain's CDR3 is CASSQEKGGRIHEQFF. The DNA for the CDR3 is TGTGCCAGCAGCCAAGAGAAGGGCGGGAGAATCCATGAGCAGTTCTTC.

This clonotype has ten or more counts. The CDR3 reads CASSPLSLGYEQYF. The CDR3 DNA sequence: TGTGCCAGCAGCCCACTCTCTCTAGGATACGAGCAGTACTTC. The gene calls are TRBV7-6 and TRBJ2-7; no clear D gene. The germline gives CDR1 SGHVS, CDR2 FNYEAQ. Between the trimmed V and J ends, which lost 5 bases and 4 bases, there was a span of 15 bases. This CDR3 is 14 amino acids long.

This clonotype was observed many times. The chain employs TRBV20-1 and TRBJ1-2; D perhaps matches TRBD1 (5 bases). This CDR3 spans 13 amino acids. The V end lost 0 bases, the J end lost 0 bases, and 5 bases lay between the germline ends. Germline CDR1 and CDR2: DFQATT and SNEGSKA (reference sequence). The CDR3 is CSARDRANYGYTF. In DNA form, the CDR3 reads TGCAGTGCTAGAGACAGGGCTAACTATGGCTACACCTTC.

This clonotype appeared many times. CDR3 nucleotide sequence: TGTGCCAGCAGTCTAATGCCACCGGGACTGATCCAAGAGACCCAGTACTTC. Protein product: CASSLMPPGLIQETQYF. J is TRBJ2-5 and V is TRBV27; perhaps TRBD2 as D (6 bases). Germline V gene lookup returns CDR1 MNHEY and CDR2 SMNVEV (reference sequence). Trimming pared 5 bases from V and 1 base from J, leaving 20 bases between. CDR3 length equals 17 residues.

This clonotype was recorded many times. The rearrangement joins TRBV6-4 to TRBJ2-1, with 8 bases matching TRBD2. The CDR3 length is 16 residues. The germline V gene has CDR1 MRHNA and CDR2 SNTAGT. V shed 0 bases and J 8 bases; nucleotides not matched to a gene: 9. The CDR3 DNA reads as TGTGCCAGCAGTGACTCCACCGGGACTAGGGCGTATGAGCAGTTCTTC. Protein product: CASSDSTGTRAYEQFF.

This clonotype was found many times. J is TRBJ1-3 and V is TRBV7-2, with D perhaps matching TRBD1 (6 bases). CDR1 and CDR2 from the germline V gene are SGHTA and FQGNSA. V lost 0 bases and J lost 12, with 15 bases in between. This CDR3 has 14 residues. The CDR3 region is CASSLALTGPYIYF. The CDR3 nucleotides are TGTGCCAGCAGCTTAGCCCTTACAGGGCCCTACATATATTTT.

This clonotype has ten or more counts. The V gene is TRBV7-9, the J gene TRBJ1-4, with a weak D call TRBD1 (5 bases). V was cut by 5 bases and J by 8 bases, with 15 bases left in between. Germline V gives CDR1 SEHNR, CDR2 FQNEAQ (reference sequence). The CDR3 is 14 residues long. For the CDR3, the DNA is TGTGCCAGCAGCCGCCGGGACGGCCCCGAAAAACTGTTTTTT. It specifies CASSRRDGPEKLFF.

This clonotype was seen at least ten times. The chain recombines TRBV6-2 or TRBV6-3 with TRBJ2-1; the D call may be TRBD1 or TRBD2 (5 bases each). Germline CDR1 is MNHEY and CDR2 is SVGEGT. The CDR3 sequence is 17 residues long. V was shortened by 7 bases and J by 9 bases, with 28 bases between the two germline ends. The DNA of the CDR3 is TGTGCCAGCACTACCCCCGTGGGACGGTTAGGTTTAGGTGAGCAGTTCTTC. Translation: CASTTPVGRLGLGEQFF.

At least ten counts were recorded for this clonotype. The rearrangement joins TRBV6-5 to TRBJ2-1, with D possibly TRBD2 on 6 matching bases. V was cut by 2 bases and J by 0 bases, with 20 bases left in between. There are 19 residues in the CDR3. The germline V gene has CDR1 MNHEY and CDR2 SVGAGI. CDR3 nucleotides: TGTGCCAGCAGTTACCCCACCCTGGGACGGGAGAGCTCCTACAATGAGCAGTTCTTC. Translation gives CASSYPTLGRESSYNEQFF.

This clonotype was observed at least ten times. This sequence joins TRBV9 and TRBJ2-1; a weak D match, TRBD2 (5 bases). The CDR3 is 14 amino acids. The ends were cut back, 3 bases at V and 9 bases at J, with 16 bases in the middle. Germline lookup yields CDR1 SGDLS and CDR2 YYNGEE. In DNA form, the CDR3 reads TGTGCCAGCAGCGGCGGGCCGTCCTTAGGTGAGCAGTTCTTC. This sequence encodes CASSGGPSLGEQFF.

This clonotype came up many times. This sequence joins TRBV18 and TRBJ2-7; D gene ambiguous. CDR1 and CDR2 from the germline V gene are KGHSH and LQKENI. The V gene lost 6 bases and the J gene lost 3 bases, with 6 bases spanning the gap. The CDR3 extends over 11 amino acids. CDR3 region: CASSAVYEQYF. In nucleotides, the CDR3 is TGTGCCAGCTCGGCCGTCTACGAGCAGTACTTC.

This clonotype showed up many times. The rearrangement uses TRBV20-1 and TRBJ2-5; 8 nucleotides align to TRBD2. The V and J ends lost 8 bases and 2 bases, in that order; junction bases with no gene match: 10. Germline V gives CDR1 DFQATT, CDR2 SNEGSKA (reference sequence). This CDR3 is 14 amino acids long. The CDR3 is CSPQRASGQETQYF. The CDR3 nucleotides read TGCAGTCCCCAGCGGGCTAGCGGGCAAGAGACCCAGTACTTC.

This clonotype has at least ten counts. This chain connects TRBV21-1 to TRBJ2-1; the D call of TRBD1 is as the table states it, not checked on the DNA. TRBV21-1 is classified as a pseudogene. The CDR3 has 17 amino acids. The CDR3 loop reads CASSKARTGKSYNEQFF. In DNA, the CDR3 is TGTGCCAGCAGCAAAGCCCGGACAGGCAAATCCTACAATGAGCAGTTCTTC.

This clonotype was picked up many times. The chain combines TRBV5-1 with TRBJ2-1, with 7 bases fitting TRBD2. Germline trimming cut 3 bases from V and 8 bases from J; bases unmatched to any gene: 8. The CDR3 extends over 14 amino acids. Germline V lookup: CDR1 SGHRS, CDR2 YFSETQ. Here the CDR3 reads CASSSWRESDEQFF. For the CDR3, the DNA is TGCGCCAGCAGCTCTTGGCGGGAGTCAGATGAGCAGTTCTTC.

This clonotype was counted ten times or more. The chain uses TRBV20-1 and TRBJ2-1; 9 bases are shared with TRBD2. Germline CDR1 DFQATT, CDR2 SNEGSKA (reference sequence). The CDR3 is 14 residues long. V was pared by 5 bases and J by 0 bases, with 2 bases of the junction left unmatched. The DNA for the CDR3 is TGCAGTGCTGCGGGGGGGAGCTCCTACAATGAGCAGTTCTTC. This translates into CSAAGGSSYNEQFF.

This clonotype occurred many times. This chain links TRBV29-1 with TRBJ2-2; D possibly corresponds to TRBD2 (5 bases). The CDR3 is made up of 13 amino acids. Between the trimmed V and J ends, which lost 7 bases and 2 bases, there was a span of 11 bases. CDR1 is SQVTM and CDR2 is ANQGSEA in the germline V gene. The CDR3 sequence: CSGGRPNTGELFF. In DNA, the CDR3 is TGCAGCGGAGGGCGTCCCAACACCGGGGAGCTGTTTTTT.

This clonotype was counted ten times or more. V is TRBV14 and J is TRBJ2-2; the D gene is possibly TRBD1 (5 bases). CDR1 and CDR2 (germline): SGHDN, FVKESK. The CDR3 runs to 15 residues. V lost 2 bases and J 2 bases, leaving 9 bases between the germline ends. The CDR3 loop reads CASSQPDRNTGELFF. For the CDR3, the DNA is TGTGCCAGCAGCCAACCCGACAGAAACACCGGGGAGCTGTTTTTT.

This clonotype was counted at least ten times. The chain couples TRBV4-3 to TRBJ2-7; 9 bases agree with TRBD1. Trimming took 4 bases from V and 1 from J; bases not matched to a gene: 5. This CDR3 contains 15 residues. Per the germline V gene, CDR1 is LGHNA and CDR2 is YSLEER. CDR3 sequence (DNA): TGCGCCAGCAGCCCTGGGACAGGGACTTCCTACGAGCAGTACTTC. It translates to CASSPGTGTSYEQYF.

In regard to this clonotype: A clone one base away is much larger, so this may be a read error. The J gene is TRBJ2-2, the V gene TRBV5-1, with D perhaps matching TRBD2 (5 bases). Germline lookup yields CDR1 SGHRS and CDR2 YFSETQ. This CDR3 spans 12 amino acids. DNA for the CDR3: TGCGCCAGCACCTTATCACCCGGGGAGATGTTTTTT. This encodes CASTLSPGEMFF. Variable domain in full (rest from reference TRBV5-1 and TRBJ2-2): KAGVTQTPRYLIKTRGQQVTLSCSPISGHRSVSWYQQTPGQGLQFLFEYFSETQRNKGNFPGRFSGRQFSNSRSEMNVSTLELGDSALYLCASTLSPGEMFFGEGSRLTVL.